This T cell receptor (beta chain) was documented in a study of cytomegalovirus exposure and HLA in healthy donors. 13 Jbeta primers and 60 Vbeta primers were used for the PCR. Profiled with immunoSEQ multiplex PCR; TCRdb holds only in-frame clones, not every one. This table has 90,000 to 100,000 clones, approximately 71% appearing once. The CDR3 consists of 14 residues. The J segment lost 3 bases and the V segment lost 7 bases, leaving 10 bases of the junction unmatched. The V gene's germline CDR1 is SQVTM and CDR2 ANQGSEA. The chain employs TRBV29-1 and TRBJ2-7; 9 nucleotides agree with TRBD2. Sequenced material: PBMCs. The receptor was isolated from a female donor in good health and CMV-seronegative. The CDR3 sequence is CSENYGTSLYEQYF. CDR3 bases: TGCAGCGAAAACTATGGGACTAGCCTCTACGAGCAGTACTTC.